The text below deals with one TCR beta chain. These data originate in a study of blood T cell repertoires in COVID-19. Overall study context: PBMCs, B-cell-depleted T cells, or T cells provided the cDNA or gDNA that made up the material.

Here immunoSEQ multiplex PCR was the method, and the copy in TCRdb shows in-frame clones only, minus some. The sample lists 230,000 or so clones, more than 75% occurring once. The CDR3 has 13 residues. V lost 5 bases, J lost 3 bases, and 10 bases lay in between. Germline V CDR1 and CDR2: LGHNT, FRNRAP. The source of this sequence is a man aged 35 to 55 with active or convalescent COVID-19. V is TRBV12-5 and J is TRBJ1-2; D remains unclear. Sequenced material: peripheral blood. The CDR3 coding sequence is TGTGCTAGTGGTCCCGCCCACTACTATGGCTACACCTTC. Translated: CASGPAHYYGYTF.